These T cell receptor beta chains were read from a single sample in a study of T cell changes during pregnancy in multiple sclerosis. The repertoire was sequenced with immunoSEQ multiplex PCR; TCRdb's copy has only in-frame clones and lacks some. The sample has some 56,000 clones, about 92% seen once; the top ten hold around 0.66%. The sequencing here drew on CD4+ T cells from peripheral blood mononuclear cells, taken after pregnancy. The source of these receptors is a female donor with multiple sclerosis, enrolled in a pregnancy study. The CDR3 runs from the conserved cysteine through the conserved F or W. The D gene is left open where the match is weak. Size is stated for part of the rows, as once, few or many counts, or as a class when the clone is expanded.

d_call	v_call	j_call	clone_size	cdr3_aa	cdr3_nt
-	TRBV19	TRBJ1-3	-	CATTPRGPQGPSGNTIYF	TGTGCCACCACGCCGAGGGGCCCACAGGGCCCCTCTGGAAACACCATATATTTT
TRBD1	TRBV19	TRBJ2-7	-	CASSTLRDRGSYEQYF	TGTGCCAGTAGTACCCTCCGGGACAGGGGGTCCTACGAGCAGTACTTC
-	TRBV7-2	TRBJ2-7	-	CASSLLEMEQYF	TGTGCCAGCAGCCTTTTAGAAATGGAGCAGTACTTC
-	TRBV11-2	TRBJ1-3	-	CASSSRLSGNTIYF	TGTGCCAGCAGCTCCCGACTCTCTGGAAACACCATATATTTT
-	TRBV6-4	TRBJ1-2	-	CASSEGENYGYTF	TGTGCCAGCAGTGAGGGCGAGAACTATGGCTACACCTTC
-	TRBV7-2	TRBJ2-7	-	CASSLGTDPYEQYF	TGTGCCAGCAGCTTAGGGACAGATCCCTACGAGCAGTACTTC
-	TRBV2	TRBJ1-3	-	CASRQASSGNTIYF	TGTGCCAGCAGACAGGCTTCCTCTGGAAACACCATATATTTT
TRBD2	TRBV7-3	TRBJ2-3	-	CASSLLGGTNGDTQYF	TGTGCCAGCAGCTTATTGGGGGGGACGAACGGAGATACGCAGTATTTT
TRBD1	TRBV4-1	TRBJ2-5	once	CASGYTGTGGETQYF	TGCGCCAGCGGGTACACCGGGACAGGCGGGGAGACCCAGTACTTC
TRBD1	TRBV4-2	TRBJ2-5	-	CASSPPGQGEETQYF	TGTGCCAGCAGCCCCCCCGGACAGGGTGAAGAGACCCAGTACTTC
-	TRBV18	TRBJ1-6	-	CASSPRQVDNSPLHF	TGTGCCAGCTCACCCCGACAGGTTGATAATTCACCCCTCCACTTT
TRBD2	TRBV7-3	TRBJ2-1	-	CASSFYRGGINEQFF	TGTGCCAGCAGCTTTTACCGGGGGGGTATTAATGAGCAGTTCTTC
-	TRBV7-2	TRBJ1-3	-	CASSFLPGGTSGNTIYF	TGTGCCAGCAGCTTCCTCCCCGGGGGGACCTCTGGAAACACCATATATTTT
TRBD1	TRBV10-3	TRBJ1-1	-	CAISGGGSVTEAFF	TGTGCCATCAGTGGAGGGGGCTCCGTCACTGAAGCTTTCTTT
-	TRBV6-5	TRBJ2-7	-	CASSARREQYF	TGTGCCAGCAGCGCGCGGCGGGAGCAGTACTTC
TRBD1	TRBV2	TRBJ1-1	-	CASNPGQGHSEAFF	TGTGCCAGCAACCCGGGACAGGGTCACTCTGAAGCTTTCTTT
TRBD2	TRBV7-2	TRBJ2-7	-	CASSLFKPGLAGIRF	TGTGCCAGCAGCTTATTCAAACCGGGACTAGCGGGGATCCGCTTC
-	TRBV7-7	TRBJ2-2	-	CASSLSGANTGELFF	TGTGCCAGCAGCTTATCGGGGGCGAACACCGGGGAGCTGTTTTTT
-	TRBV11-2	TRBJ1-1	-	CASSRQGFMNTEAFF	TGTGCCAGCAGCCGCCAGGGATTTATGAACACTGAAGCTTTCTTT
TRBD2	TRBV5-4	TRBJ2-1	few	CASSRGAGGPNEQFF	TGTGCCAGCAGCCGAGGAGCGGGGGGGCCCAATGAGCAGTTCTTC
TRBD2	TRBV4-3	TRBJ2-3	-	CASSHRLAGVMYF	TGCGCCAGCAGCCACCGACTAGCGGGGGTAATGTATTTT
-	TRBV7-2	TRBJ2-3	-	CASSASSRALISTDTQYF	TGTGCCAGCAGCGCTAGCAGTCGGGCCCTCATTAGCACAGATACGCAGTATTTT
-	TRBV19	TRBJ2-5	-	CASRPSGLETQYF	TGTGCCTCCCGGCCCTCGGGTTTGGAGACCCAGTACTTC
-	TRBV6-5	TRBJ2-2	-	CASSRDFRTGELFF	TGTGCCAGCAGTCGGGATTTCCGCACCGGGGAGCTGTTTTTT
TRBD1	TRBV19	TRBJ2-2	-	CASSTGGGELFF	TGTGCCAGTAGTACAGGGGGCGGGGAGCTGTTTTTT
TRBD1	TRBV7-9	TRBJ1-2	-	CASSPFFGQGSQDGYTF	TGTGCCAGCAGCCCATTTTTCGGACAGGGGAGTCAAGATGGCTACACCTTC
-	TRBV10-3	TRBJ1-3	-	CAFQGSSGNTIYF	TGTGCCTTCCAGGGGAGCTCTGGAAACACCATATATTTT
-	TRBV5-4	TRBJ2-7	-	CASSLTGYEQYF	TGTGCCAGCAGCTTGACAGGTTACGAGCAGTACTTC
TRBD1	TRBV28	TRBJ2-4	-	CASSEPTGVGAKNIQYF	TGTGCCAGCAGCGAACCGACAGGGGTCGGCGCCAAAAACATTCAGTACTTC
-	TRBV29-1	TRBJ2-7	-	CSVGMVQGKGEQYF	TGCAGCGTTGGAATGGTCCAGGGTAAGGGCGAGCAGTACTTC
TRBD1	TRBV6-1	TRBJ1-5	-	CASSETGGGNQPQHF	TGTGCCAGCAGTGAGACAGGGGGGGGCAATCAGCCCCAGCATTTT
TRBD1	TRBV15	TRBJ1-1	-	CATSRAVGTGGTEAFF	TGTGCCACCAGCAGAGCAGTAGGGACAGGGGGCACTGAAGCTTTCTTT
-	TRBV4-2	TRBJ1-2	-	CASSQETTAGHYGYTF	TGTGCCAGCAGCCAAGAAACCACGGCAGGGCACTATGGCTACACCTTC
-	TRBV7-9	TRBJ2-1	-	CASSLVFSVGNEQFF	TGTGCCAGCAGCTTAGTATTTAGCGTAGGCAATGAGCAGTTCTTC
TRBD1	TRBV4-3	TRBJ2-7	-	CASSHRTGPYEQYF	TGCGCCAGCAGCCATCGGACAGGGCCGTACGAGCAGTACTTC
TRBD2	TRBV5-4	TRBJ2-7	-	CASSSRTSPYEQYF	TGTGCCAGCAGCTCCCGGACTAGCCCCTACGAGCAGTACTTC
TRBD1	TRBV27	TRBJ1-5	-	CASGPTPGGNSNQPQHF	TGTGCCAGCGGCCCCACCCCAGGGGGGAACAGCAATCAGCCCCAGCATTTT
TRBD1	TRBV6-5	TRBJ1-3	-	CASSYDRGNSGNTIYF	TGTGCCAGCAGTTATGACAGGGGAAATTCTGGAAACACCATATATTTT
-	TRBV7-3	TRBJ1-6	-	CASSLGTAGSPLHF	TGTGCCAGCAGCCTGGGGACGGCGGGATCACCCCTCCACTTT
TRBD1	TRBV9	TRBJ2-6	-	CASSPRQGYTNVLTF	TGTGCCAGCAGCCCCAGACAGGGGTATACCAACGTCCTGACTTTC
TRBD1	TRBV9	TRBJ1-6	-	CASSLLRDRESPLHF	TGTGCCAGCAGCCTTCTCCGGGACAGGGAATCACCCCTCCACTTT
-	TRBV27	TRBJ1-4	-	CASSFRGNEKLFF	TGTGCCAGCAGCTTCAGGGGTAATGAAAAACTGTTTTTT
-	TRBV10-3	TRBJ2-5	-	CAISGGSGKETQYF	TGTGCCATCAGTGGCGGGTCCGGGAAAGAGACCCAGTACTTC
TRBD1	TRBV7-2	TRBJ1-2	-	CASSLGPGQGYGYTF	TGTGCCAGCAGCTTGGGGCCGGGACAGGGCTATGGCTACACCTTC
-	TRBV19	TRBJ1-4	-	CASNGGATNEKLFF	TGTGCCAGTAACGGGGGTGCAACTAATGAAAAACTGTTTTTT
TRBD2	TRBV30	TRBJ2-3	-	CAWSPGGGGSKYF	TGTGCCTGGAGTCCCGGTGGCGGGGGATCTAAGTATTTT
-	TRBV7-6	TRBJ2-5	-	CASSLVIAGTSAQETQYF	TGTGCCAGCAGCTTAGTAATTGCAGGGACAAGCGCCCAAGAGACCCAGTACTTC
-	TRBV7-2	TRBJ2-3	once	CASRGPSTDTQYF	TGTGCCTCTCGAGGGCCCTCCACAGATACGCAGTATTTT
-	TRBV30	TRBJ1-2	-	CAWTGSGLGYGYTF	TGTGCCTGGACAGGTTCAGGGCTAGGCTATGGCTACACCTTC
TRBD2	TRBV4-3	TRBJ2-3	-	CASSPSGVGTDTQYF	TGCGCCAGCAGCCCCAGCGGGGTTGGCACAGATACGCAGTATTTT
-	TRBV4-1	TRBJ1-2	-	CASRGSGVVSYTF	TGCGCCAGCAGGGGCTCAGGTGTTGTAAGCTACACCTTC
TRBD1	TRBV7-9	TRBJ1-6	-	CASRGDSRYSPLHF	TGTGCCAGCAGAGGGGACAGTCGGTATTCACCCCTCCACTTT
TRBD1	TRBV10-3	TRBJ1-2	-	CAISFDRGVYGYTF	TGTGCCATCAGTTTCGACAGGGGGGTCTATGGCTACACCTTC
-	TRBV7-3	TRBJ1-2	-	CASSLRRQNYGYTF	TGTGCCAGCAGCTTAAGGCGGCAGAACTATGGCTACACCTTC